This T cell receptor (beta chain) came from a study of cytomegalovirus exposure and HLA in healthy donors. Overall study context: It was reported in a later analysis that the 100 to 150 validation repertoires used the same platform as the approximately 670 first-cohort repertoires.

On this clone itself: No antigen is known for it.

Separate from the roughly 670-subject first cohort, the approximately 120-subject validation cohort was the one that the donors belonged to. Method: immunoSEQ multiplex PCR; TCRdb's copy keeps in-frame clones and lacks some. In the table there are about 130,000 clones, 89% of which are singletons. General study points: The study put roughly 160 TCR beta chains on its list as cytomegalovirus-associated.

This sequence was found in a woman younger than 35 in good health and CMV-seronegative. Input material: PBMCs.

The CDR3 bases are TGTGCCAGCAGCTTATGGGGGGACGGAGAACAGTACTTC. Translating gives CASSLWGDGEQYF. The chain joins TRBV11-2 to TRBJ2-7; D may be TRBD2 (6 bases). Deletions cut 2 bases from V and 10 bases from J, with 15 bases between. The CDR3 is 13 amino acids. The germline CDR1 and CDR2 sequences are SGHAT and FQNNGV.